The 23 T cell receptor beta chains below come from one sample, sequenced in a study of response to subunit inactivated influenza vaccine. TCRdb fed the RT-PCR reads into MiXCR, producing one record per CDR3 protein. The sample gives over 300,000 distinct CDR3 sequences, roughly 22% of which show up once; roughly 10% is in the top ten. Sequencing was performed on PBMCs from blood, taken 21 months after vaccination. Source of these receptors: a man aged 50-75 years who received an inactivated influenza vaccine.

This clonotype was counted a few times. The J gene is TRBJ1-1, the V gene TRBV5-6; 7 nucleotides match TRBD1. This CDR3 has 15 residues. V gave up 4 bases and J gave up 2 bases; unmatched junction bases: 8. CDR1 is SGHDT, CDR2 YYEEEE, per germline. CDR3 region: CASSPWDRENTEAFF. The CDR3 DNA sequence: TGTGCCAGCAGCCCATGGGACAGAGAAAACACTGAAGCTTTCTTT.

The chain uses TRBV5-6 and TRBJ2-7; 15 bases fit TRBD2. The germline CDR1 and CDR2 sequences are SGHDT and YYEEEE. This CDR3 comprises 15 residues. V gave up 3 bases and J gave up 7 bases; unmatched junction bases: 5. The CDR3 nucleotides are TGTGCCAGCAGCTGGGGGGGACTAGCGGGAGGTGAGCAGTACTTC. This gives the protein CASSWGGLAGGEQYF.

The V gene is TRBV5-1, the J gene TRBJ2-1; D not certain. Germline V gene sequence: CDR1 SGHRS, CDR2 YFSETQ. Between the trimmed V and J ends, which lost 4 bases and 7 bases, there was a span of 12 bases. This CDR3 contains 13 residues. CDR3 nucleotides: TGCGCCAGCAGCAGCTCCCAGAGGAATGAGCAGTTCTTC. It codes for CASSSSQRNEQFF. Supplemented by reference TRBV5-1 and TRBJ2-1, the full variable domain reads KAGVTQTPRYLIKTRGQQVTLSCSPISGHRSVSWYQQTPGQGLQFLFEYFSETQRNKGNFPGRFSGRQFSNSRSEMNVSTLELGDSALYLCASSSSQRNEQFFGPGTRLTVL.

The rearrangement joins TRBV15 to TRBJ1-1; D uncertain. CDR3 length equals 13 residues. Trimming removed 3 bases from V and 0 bases from J, with 5 bases in between. Germline V gene lookup returns CDR1 LNHNV and CDR2 YYDKDF (reference sequence). The CDR3 reads CATSSDMNTEAFF. The CDR3 DNA reads as TGTGCCACCAGCAGCGACATGAACACTGAAGCTTTCTTT.

This clonotype was seen a handful of times. The rearrangement joins TRBV20-1 to TRBJ2-7; 7 bases map to TRBD1. The CDR3 is 14 amino acids. Germline loops: CDR1 DFQATT, CDR2 SNEGSKA (reference sequence). V lost 2 bases and J lost 6; bases outside the gene matches: 10. The CDR3 here is CSARPTDRAGEQYF. In nucleotides, the CDR3 is TGCAGTGCTAGACCTACTGACAGGGCAGGCGAGCAGTACTTC.

This clonotype showed up just a few times. V and J are TRBV29-1 and TRBJ1-4, with 7 nucleotides matching TRBD1. There are 12 residues in the CDR3. CDR1 and CDR2 (germline): SQVTM, ANQGSEA. Trimming at V came to 7 bases and at J to 5 bases, leaving 4 bases not matched to a gene. The DNA for the CDR3 is TGCAGCGCGGGACAGAGGAATGAAAAACTGTTTTTT. Protein: CSAGQRNEKLFF.

This chain links TRBV10-3 with TRBJ2-2, with 10 nucleotides matching TRBD2. The germline V gene has CDR1 ENHRY and CDR2 SYGVKD. Germline trimming cut 6 bases from V and 6 bases from J; bases unmatched to any gene: 7. The CDR3 consists of 15 residues. In DNA, the CDR3 is TGTGCCATCAGGGACAGCGGGAGGGCCGCCGGGGAGCTGTTTTTT. Translated: CAIRDSGRAAGELFF.

This clonotype was detected a few times. The CDR3 DNA sequence: TGTGCCAGCAGTTTATCGCGTATGGGGCAGTATTTT. Protein sequence: CASSLSRMGQYF. This chain uses TRBV12-3 or TRBV12-4 with TRBJ2-3; D is unclear. V was shortened by 2 bases and J by 11 bases, with 11 bases between the two germline ends. The CDR3 contains 12 residues.

The chain has TRBV2 and TRBJ2-3, with 7 bases lining up with TRBD2. V trimming: 3 bases; J trimming: 2 bases; junction bases outside the gene matches: 5. Germline values: CDR1 SNHLY, CDR2 FYNNEI. The CDR3 is 15 amino acids. The CDR3, as DNA: TGTGCCAGCAGTGACTTGCGGGAGTACACAGATACGCAGTATTTT. Protein sequence: CASSDLREYTDTQYF.

The chain combines TRBV6-2 or TRBV6-3 with TRBJ1-5; D is possibly TRBD1 (5 bases). V shed 7 bases and J shed 11 bases, with 18 bases lying between them. Germline CDR1 reads MNHEY; CDR2 reads SVGEGT. There are 13 residues in the CDR3. CDR3 nucleotides: TGTGCCAGCATCTCGGACACCTCGGGGTCCCAGCATTTT. This encodes CASISDTSGSQHF.

The V call is TRBV6-5, the J call TRBJ2-3; the D call may be TRBD1 or TRBD2 (6 bases each). This CDR3 has 13 residues. The V gene's germline CDR1 is MNHEY and CDR2 SVGAGI. The ends were cut back, 1 base at V and 6 bases at J, with 8 bases in the middle. CDR3 coding DNA: TGTGCCAGCAGTTACTGGGGGGCCGATACGCAGTATTTT. Translated: CASSYWGADTQYF.

This clonotype occurred a few times. The chain joins TRBV14 to TRBJ1-6; D remains ambiguous. From germline, CDR1 is SGHDN and CDR2 FVKESK. The CDR3 contains 15 residues. V was pared by 6 bases and J by 0 bases, with 9 bases between. The CDR3 reads CASRAVSSYNSPLHF. The CDR3 coding sequence is TGTGCCAGCAGGGCTGTGAGCTCCTATAATTCACCCCTCCACTTT.

This chain uses TRBV12-3 or TRBV12-4 with TRBJ1-1; D is unresolved. The CDR3 has 14 residues. Between the trimmed V and J ends, which lost 6 bases and 3 bases, there was a span of 14 bases. The CDR3 here is CASSVGSLDTEAFF. The CDR3, as DNA: TGTGCCAGCAGCGTAGGTTCTTTGGACACTGAAGCTTTCTTT.

This clonotype was counted at least ten times. The V call is TRBV7-2, the J call TRBJ2-1; D call uncertain. The CDR3 loop spans 11 amino acids. The V gene lost 1 base and the J gene lost 9 bases, with 4 bases spanning the gap. In germline, CDR1 is SGHTA, CDR2 FQGNSA. This chain's CDR3 is CASSLGGEQFF. In DNA, the CDR3 is TGTGCCAGCAGCTTAGGGGGTGAGCAGTTCTTC.

This clonotype came up a few times. The V gene is TRBV5-1, the J gene TRBJ2-2; 11 nucleotides match TRBD1. The CDR3 totals 16 residues. V trimming: 1 base; J trimming: 5 bases; junction bases outside the gene matches: 4. From germline, CDR1 is SGHRS and CDR2 YFSETQ. DNA of the CDR3: TGCGCCAGCAGCTTGCAGGACAGGGGGCTTACCGGGGAGCTGTTTTTT. This codes for CASSLQDRGLTGELFF.

This clonotype was observed a few times. The gene calls are TRBV4-2 and TRBJ2-2; TRBD2 might be the D (6 bases). V shed 0 bases and J shed 4 bases, with 9 bases lying between them. There are 15 residues in the CDR3. CDR1 and CDR2 from the germline V gene are LGHNA and YNFKEQ. The CDR3 coding sequence is TGTGCCAGCAGCCAAGATCTAGCGTTCACCGGGGAGCTGTTTTTT. Its protein product is CASSQDLAFTGELFF.

This clonotype was seen more than once but under ten times. The gene calls are TRBV29-1 and TRBJ1-1; D not resolved. Trimming took 7 bases from V and 5 from J, leaving 11 bases between them. Per the germline V gene, CDR1 is SQVTM and CDR2 is ANQGSEA. The CDR3 spans 11 residues. CDR3: CSAWEQTEAFF. The CDR3 DNA reads TGCAGCGCCTGGGAACAGACTGAAGCTTTCTTT.

This clonotype was detected once. V and J are TRBV6-2 or TRBV6-3 and TRBJ2-1; D might be TRBD2 (6 bases). This CDR3 has 16 amino acids. V lost 10 bases to trimming and J lost 0 bases, with 19 bases between them. Per germline, CDR1 MNHEY and CDR2 SVGEGT. Written as DNA, the CDR3 is TGTGCCACCTTTCGGGGGTTTGCTAGCTCCTACAATGAGCAGTTCTTC. Its protein is CATFRGFASSYNEQFF.

The chain is built from TRBV20-1 and TRBJ2-5; perhaps D is TRBD1 or TRBD2 (5 bases each). Germline V CDR1 and CDR2: DFQATT, SNEGSKA (reference sequence). Trimming removed 2 bases at V and 8 bases at J, with 15 bases between. This CDR3 region has 13 residues. CDR3 sequence (DNA): TGCAGTGCTAGACACAGGTCGAGGGAAACCCAGTACTTC. Its protein is CSARHRSRETQYF.

This clonotype was counted only a few times. This chain uses TRBV11-2 with TRBJ1-1; 11 bases map to TRBD1. V shed 4 bases, J shed 5 bases, and the junction held 3 bases outside the gene matches. Germline CDR1 and CDR2: SGHAT and FQNNGV. This CDR3 spans 14 amino acids. Here the CDR3 reads CASSWTGGGTEAFF. Here the CDR3 DNA reads TGTGCCAGCAGCTGGACAGGGGGCGGAACTGAAGCTTTCTTT.

The V gene is TRBV21-1, the J gene TRBJ2-3; TRBD1, the table's D call, lacks a check against the DNA. TRBV21-1 is reported as a pseudogene. The CDR3 runs 12 residues. CDR3 sequence reads: CASSKGADTQYF. Here the CDR3 DNA reads TGTGCCAGCAGCAAGGGGGCTGATACGCAGTATTTT.

The V and J genes are TRBV20-1 and TRBJ2-1; TRBD2 is a possible D gene (5 bases). Germline loops: CDR1 DFQATT, CDR2 SNEGSKA (reference sequence). Trimming removed 0 bases from V and 0 bases from J, with 12 bases in between. The CDR3 length is 16 residues. CDR3 protein: CSARDIGKSSYNEQFF. CDR3 nucleotides: TGCAGTGCTAGAGATATCGGGAAGAGCTCCTACAATGAGCAGTTCTTC.

The chain employs TRBV6-1 and TRBJ2-3, with a weak D call TRBD2 (5 bases). Trimming cost V 4 bases and J 2 bases, with 13 bases left between them. This CDR3 is built from 15 residues. The V gene's germline CDR1 is MNHNS and CDR2 SASEGT. Written as DNA, the CDR3 is TGTGCCAGCAGTGCCCTGCGGGCGAACACAGATACGCAGTATTTT. Translation gives CASSALRANTDTQYF.